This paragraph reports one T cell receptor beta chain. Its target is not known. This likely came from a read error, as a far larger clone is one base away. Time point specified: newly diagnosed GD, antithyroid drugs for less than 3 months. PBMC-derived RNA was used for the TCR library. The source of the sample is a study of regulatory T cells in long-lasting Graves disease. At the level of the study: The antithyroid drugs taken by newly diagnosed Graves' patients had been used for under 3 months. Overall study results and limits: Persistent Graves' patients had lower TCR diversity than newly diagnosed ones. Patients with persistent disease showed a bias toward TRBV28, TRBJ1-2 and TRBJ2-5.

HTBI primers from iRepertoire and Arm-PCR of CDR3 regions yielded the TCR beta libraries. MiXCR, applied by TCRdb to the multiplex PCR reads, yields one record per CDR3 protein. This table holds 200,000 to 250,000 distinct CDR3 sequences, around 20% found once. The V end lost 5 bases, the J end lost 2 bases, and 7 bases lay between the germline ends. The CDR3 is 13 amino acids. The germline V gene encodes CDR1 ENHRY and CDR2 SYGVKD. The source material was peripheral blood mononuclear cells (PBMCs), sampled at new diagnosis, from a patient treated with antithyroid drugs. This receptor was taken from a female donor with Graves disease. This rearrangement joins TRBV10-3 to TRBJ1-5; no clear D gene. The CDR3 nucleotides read TGTGCCATCAGTTACGACCGCAATCAGCCCCAGCATTTT. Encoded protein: CAISYDRNQPQHF.